The T cell receptor (beta chain) under discussion was sequenced for a study of cytomegalovirus exposure and HLA in healthy donors. Notes on this clone: Its cognate antigen is unknown.

The PCR made use of 60 Vbeta and 13 Jbeta primers. Only in-frame clones appear in the TCRdb table, and some are missing; sequencing was by immunoSEQ multiplex PCR. The sample table includes roughly 120,000 clones. Study-wide results and caveats: The classifier reportedly diagnosed cytomegalovirus status with high specificity and sensitivity. Later analysis showed most CMV-associated TCR beta chains appearing HLA-restricted. The study carried out a later analysis of TCR beta sequences. It associated 15,000 to 20,000 of them with specific HLA alleles at a false discovery rate of 0.05. The study assumed roughly uniform donor sequencing depth for presence/absence analyses.

From germline, CDR1 is SQVTM and CDR2 ANQGSEA. CDR3 length: 12 amino acids. Trimming left V 3 bases short and J 4 bases short, with 9 bases between. The clonotype originates from a man between 18 and 35 years old in good health and CMV-seronegative. The chain recombines TRBV29-1 with TRBJ1-2; D is undetermined. The sample comprised PBMCs. The CDR3 nucleotides are TGCAGCGTTGAGACGGGAGTCTATGGCTACACCTTC. As protein: CSVETGVYGYTF. Full variable domain (remainder filled in from reference TRBV29-1 and TRBJ1-2): SAVISQKPSRDICQRGTSLTIQCQVDSQVTMMFWYRQQPGQSLTLIATANQGSEATYESGFVIDKFPISRPNLTFSTLTVSNMSPEDSSIYLCSVETGVYGYTFGSGTRLTVV.